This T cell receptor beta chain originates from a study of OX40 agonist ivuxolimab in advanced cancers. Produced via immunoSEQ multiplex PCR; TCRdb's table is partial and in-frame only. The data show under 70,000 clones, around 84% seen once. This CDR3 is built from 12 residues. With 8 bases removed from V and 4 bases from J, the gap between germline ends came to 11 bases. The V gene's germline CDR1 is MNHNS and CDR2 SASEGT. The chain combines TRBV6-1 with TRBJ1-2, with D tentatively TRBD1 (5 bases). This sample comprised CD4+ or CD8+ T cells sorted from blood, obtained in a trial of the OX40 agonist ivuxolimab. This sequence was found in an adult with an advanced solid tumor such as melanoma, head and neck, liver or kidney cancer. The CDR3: CASLQGSYGYTF. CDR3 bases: TGTGCCAGCCTTCAGGGAAGCTATGGCTACACCTTC.